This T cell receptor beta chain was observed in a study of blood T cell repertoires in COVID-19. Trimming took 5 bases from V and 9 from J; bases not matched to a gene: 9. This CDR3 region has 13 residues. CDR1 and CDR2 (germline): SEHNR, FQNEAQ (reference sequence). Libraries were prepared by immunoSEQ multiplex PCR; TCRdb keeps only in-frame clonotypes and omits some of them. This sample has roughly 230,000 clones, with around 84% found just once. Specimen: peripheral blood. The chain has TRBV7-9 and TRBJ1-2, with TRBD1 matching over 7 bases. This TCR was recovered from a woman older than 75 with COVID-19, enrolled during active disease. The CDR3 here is CASSRGQKQSYTF. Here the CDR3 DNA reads TGTGCCAGCAGCCGGGGACAGAAACAAAGCTACACCTTC.